This T cell receptor (beta chain) appears in the sequencing data of a study of control samples from healthy donors and cancer patients. Libraries were prepared by immunoSEQ multiplex PCR; TCRdb keeps only in-frame clonotypes and omits some of them. The data show about 120,000 clones, with 88% seen just once and less than 3% held by the top ten. This clone was seen just once. Germline V gives CDR1 SGDLS, CDR2 YYNGEE. With V trimmed by 3 bases and J by 0 bases, 3 bases remained unmatched. There are 15 residues in the CDR3. This TCR was recovered from a woman aged 70-85 years in good health. Sequences were obtained from blood. The V call is TRBV9, the J call TRBJ2-4, with 7 bases aligning to TRBD2. For the CDR3, the DNA is TGTGCCAGCAGCGCGAGCGGGGTAGCCAAAAACATTCAGTACTTC. Protein sequence: CASSASGVAKNIQYF.